This T cell receptor (beta chain) was sequenced during a study of shared clonotypes between healthy human individuals. Sequenced by immunoSEQ multiplex PCR; TCRdb stores in-frame clones only, minus some. Among roughly 1 million clones listed, 75% were seen once. Study outcomes and limitations: Of the naive CD4 clonotypes, roughly 5% were shared across a handful of donors.

In this sample, this clone turned up a few times. Its antigen is not identified. Participating donors were healthy, HIV-negative adults free of recent acute infections or vaccinations. The donors were all Caucasian adults (living in Nashville, Tennessee). Sequencing input: memory CD4+ T cells sorted from blood. The subset here: CD45RA-negative fraction. This clonotype was sampled from a man younger than 35 in good health.

This CDR3 is CASSQESPGPYEQYF. The CDR3, as DNA: TGCGCCAGCAGCCAAGAGTCCCCGGGCCCCTACGAGCAGTACTTC. V gene TRBV4-3 combines with J gene TRBJ2-7; D is unresolved. Germline lookup yields CDR1 LGHNA and CDR2 YSLEER. V gave up 0 bases and J gave up 2 bases, with 11 bases separating them. This CDR3 has 15 residues.